The T cell receptor (beta chain) under discussion was sequenced for a study of early stage breast cancer tumors. Study findings and constraints: Tumors had approximately 2.5-fold higher T cell density than normal breast. Commonly generated sequences made up most enriched TCRB sequences shared between patients.

For this clone: Its antigen is still unknown.

Trimming left V 0 bases short and J 0 bases short, with 9 bases between. Germline-derived CDR1 and CDR2 are MNHEY and SVGAGI. This CDR3 comprises 15 residues. Libraries were prepared by immunoSEQ multiplex PCR; TCRdb keeps only in-frame clonotypes and omits some of them. The sample yields about 50,000 clones, 83% seen once. The sample comprised blood. The chain uses TRBV6-5 and TRBJ2-7; possibly TRBD1 or TRBD2 for D (5 bases each). The sequence derives from a person aged 45 to 59 with breast cancer. CDR3 sequence: CASSYSRDGSYEQYF. In nucleotides, the CDR3 is TGTGCCAGCAGTTACTCTCGGGACGGCTCCTACGAGCAGTACTTC.